This is a list of T cell receptor beta chains from one sample in a study of T cell responses to AZD1222 COVID-19 vaccine. Clones were sequenced by immunoSEQ multiplex PCR, and TCRdb holds only the in-frame ones, with some missing. This sample has under 300,000 clones, with about 92% found just once. The material sequenced was peripheral blood, taken on day 0 of AZD1222 vaccination. Every receptor here comes from an adult in good health. The CDR3 runs from the conserved cysteine through the conserved F or W. A D gene is named only where the DNA matches it firmly. For some rows the clone size is stated as once, few or many, or as a class when expanded; others skip it.

abundance	j_gene	d_gene	v_gene	CDR3aa	CDR3nt
.	TRBJ2-3	.	TRBV3-1/TRBV3-2	CASSPPNGTHSRNTDTQYF	TGTGCCAGCAGCCCCCCGAACGGGACACATAGCCGGAACACAGATACGCAGTATTTT
.	TRBJ2-1	.	TRBV7-3	CASSLTGGSYNEQFF	TGTGCCAGCAGCTTAACAGGCGGGTCTTACAATGAGCAGTTCTTC
.	TRBJ2-3	.	TRBV27	CASSLFGGITDTQYF	TGTGCCAGCAGTTTATTCGGAGGGATCACAGATACGCAGTATTTT
.	TRBJ2-7	TRBD1	TRBV19	CASSFGQGAREQYF	TGTGCCAGTAGTTTCGGACAGGGGGCGCGGGAGCAGTACTTC
.	TRBJ2-7	TRBD1	TRBV19	CASSIDAGQALYEQYF	TGTGCCAGTAGTATAGATGCGGGACAGGCCCTCTACGAGCAGTACTTC
.	TRBJ1-6	.	TRBV5-6	CASSMQGFDSPLHF	TGTGCCAGCAGCATGCAGGGTTTTGATTCACCCCTCCACTTT
.	TRBJ1-1	.	TRBV5-5	CASSFPGRGEAFF	TGTGCCAGCAGCTTCCCAGGCCGGGGTGAAGCTTTCTTT
.	TRBJ1-4	.	TRBV4-1	CASSQEGGVGEKLFF	TGCGCCAGCAGCCAAGAGGGAGGCGTGGGTGAAAAACTGTTTTTT
.	TRBJ1-1	.	TRBV11-2	CASSWTAQNTEAFF	TGTGCCAGCAGCTGGACAGCCCAGAACACTGAAGCTTTCTTT
once	TRBJ2-3	TRBD2	TRBV3-1/TRBV3-2	CASSQGLAGGLTDTQYF	TGTGCCAGCAGCCAAGGACTAGCGGGGGGCCTCACAGATACGCAGTATTTT
.	TRBJ2-1	.	TRBV11-3	CASSLGGGPSSYNEQFF	TGTGCCAGCAGCTTAGGAGGCGGCCCTAGCTCCTACAATGAGCAGTTCTTC
.	TRBJ1-1	.	TRBV11-1	CASSFSDRMAFF	TGTGCCAGCAGCTTCTCAGACAGGATGGCTTTCTTT
.	TRBJ2-3	.	TRBV15	CATDRRVGTDTQYF	TGTGCCACCGACAGGCGGGTTGGGACAGATACGCAGTATTTT
.	TRBJ1-2	.	TRBV2	CASSSPGVGNYGYTF	TGTGCCAGCAGTTCACCGGGGGTCGGAAACTATGGCTACACCTTC
once	TRBJ1-2	.	TRBV7-9	CASSPYRISNYGYTF	TGTGCCAGCAGCCCTTATCGAATATCTAACTATGGCTACACCTTC
few	TRBJ1-1	TRBD1	TRBV19	CASSIRDRVGSTEAFF	TGTGCCAGTAGTATCCGGGACAGGGTTGGGAGCACTGAAGCTTTCTTT
.	TRBJ1-1	.	TRBV5-6	CASTEVRGNTEAFF	TGTGCCAGCACCGAAGTAAGGGGAAACACTGAAGCTTTCTTT
once	TRBJ2-2	.	TRBV18	CASSSFNGELFF	TGTGCCAGCTCAAGCTTTAATGGGGAGCTGTTTTTT
.	TRBJ2-1	.	TRBV28	CASSLGGWISIF	TGTGCCAGCAGTTTAGGGGGATGGATCTCCATCTTC
.	TRBJ2-5	.	TRBV19	CASSVDYSQETQYF	TGTGCCAGTAGTGTAGATTATTCCCAAGAGACCCAGTACTTC
once	TRBJ2-2	TRBD2	TRBV10-3	CATNPAGGTGELFF	TGTGCCACAAACCCAGCGGGAGGAACCGGGGAGCTGTTTTTT
once	TRBJ1-2	.	TRBV6-5	CASSFVQRGGYTF	TGTGCCAGCAGTTTCGTCCAAAGGGGTGGCTACACCTTC
.	TRBJ2-5	.	TRBV6-1	CASSEGKETQYF	TGTGCCAGCAGTGAAGGGAAGGAGACCCAGTACTTC
.	TRBJ2-7	TRBD1	TRBV2	CASSEARPRGREQYF	TGTGCCAGCAGTGAAGCGCGTCCCAGGGGGCGAGAGCAGTACTTC
.	TRBJ1-5	.	TRBV5-1	CASSLGVGPNQPQHF	TGCGCCAGCAGCTTGGGGGTAGGACCTAATCAGCCCCAGCATTTT
.	TRBJ2-7	TRBD1	TRBV27	CASSPRTGTLVNEQYF	TGTGCCAGCAGTCCCCGGACAGGGACACTGGTGAACGAGCAGTACTTC
.	TRBJ2-2	.	TRBV5-6	CASSGGPSLNTGELFF	TGTGCCAGCAGCGGGGGGCCCTCCCTGAACACCGGGGAGCTGTTTTTT
few	TRBJ2-1	TRBD2	TRBV9	CASSVEGTSLGYNEQFF	TGTGCCAGCAGCGTAGAGGGGACTAGCTTAGGCTACAATGAGCAGTTCTTC
.	TRBJ2-4	TRBD2	TRBV5-4	CASSLGTSGLQNIQYF	TGTGCCAGCAGCTTGGGGACTAGCGGTCTCCAAAACATTCAGTACTTC
.	TRBJ1-5	TRBD1	TRBV5-8	CASSLGGQGYQPQHF	TGTGCCAGCAGCTTGGGGGGACAGGGGTATCAGCCCCAGCATTTT
.	TRBJ1-5	.	TRBV18	CASSPQGLQPQHF	TGTGCCAGCTCACCGCAGGGGCTTCAGCCCCAGCATTTT
.	TRBJ1-2	.	TRBV19	CASSDYGYTF	TGTGCCAGTAGTGACTATGGCTACACCTTC
.	TRBJ1-1	TRBD1	TRBV27	CASSFNRGMNTEAFF	TGTGCCAGCAGTTTTAACAGGGGGATGAACACTGAAGCTTTCTTT
.	TRBJ2-7	.	TRBV9	CASSVGVSYEQYF	TGTGCCAGCAGCGTGGGGGTTTCCTACGAGCAGTACTTC
.	TRBJ2-3	.	TRBV28	CASSLTTDTQYF	TGTGCCAGCAGTTTGACCACAGATACGCAGTATTTT
.	TRBJ2-7	TRBD1	TRBV28	CASSTGQGYEQYF	TGTGCCAGCAGTACCGGACAGGGCTACGAGCAGTACTTC
.	TRBJ1-2	.	TRBV21-1	CASSKDTGQGYTF	TGTGCCAGCAGCAAAGATACAGGGCAGGGCTACACCTTC
.	TRBJ2-7	TRBD1	TRBV18	CASSPEEQGSYEQYF	TGTGCCAGCTCACCAGAGGAACAGGGGTCCTACGAGCAGTACTTC
.	TRBJ1-4	TRBD1	TRBV25-1	CASSGPSPPGGYEKLFF	TGTGCCAGCAGTGGCCCCTCCCCCCCAGGGGGATATGAAAAACTGTTTTTT
.	TRBJ2-1	TRBD2	TRBV24-1	CATSGGTSAQGSYNEQFF	TGTGCCACCAGTGGTGGGACTAGCGCCCAGGGCTCCTACAATGAGCAGTTCTTC
.	TRBJ2-4	TRBD1	TRBV5-1	CASSLWTGEENIQYF	TGCGCCAGCAGCCTCTGGACAGGGGAAGAAAACATTCAGTACTTC
.	TRBJ1-2	.	TRBV6-1	CASSDGGAGISGYTF	TGTGCCAGCAGTGATGGAGGGGCAGGTATCTCTGGCTACACCTTC
.	TRBJ1-1	.	TRBV18	CASSPNWEGQAFF	TGTGCCAGCTCACCAAACTGGGAGGGGCAAGCTTTCTTT
few	TRBJ1-2	TRBD1	TRBV6-5	CASSVGTGNDGYTF	TGTGCCAGCAGCGTGGGGACAGGGAACGATGGCTACACCTTC
.	TRBJ2-7	.	TRBV9	CASSAGNAYYEQYF	TGTGCCAGCAGCGCAGGGAATGCCTACTACGAGCAGTACTTC
.	TRBJ1-2	.	TRBV28	CASTQGSGYGYTF	TGTGCCAGCACCCAGGGTTCGGGCTATGGCTACACCTTC
few	TRBJ2-7	.	TRBV9	CASSVSGPRGGREQYF	TGTGCCAGCAGCGTGAGTGGCCCCAGGGGCGGGCGCGAGCAGTACTTC
.	TRBJ2-1	TRBD1	TRBV27	CASTPLGQTYNEQFF	TGTGCCAGCACCCCCCTGGGACAGACATACAATGAGCAGTTCTTC
.	TRBJ2-5	.	TRBV6-5	CASSYMLASETQYF	TGTGCCAGCAGTTACATGCTGGCATCGGAGACCCAGTACTTC
once	TRBJ1-5	TRBD1	TRBV18	CASSLGSGTGISQPQHF	TGTGCCAGCTCACTTGGGTCCGGGACAGGGATTTCTCAGCCCCAGCATTTT